Presented here are 18 T cell receptor beta chains from one specimen sequenced in a study of blood T cells in healthy people across ages (dated by TCRdb to between 2014 and 2016). Library method: 5' RACE. The instrument given in TCRdb is Illumina HiSeq 2500. A second PCR of roughly 7 to 11 cycles was run with a J-beta primer mix and a sample-barcoded 5' primer. TCRdb redid the processing of the public reads, applying fastp at Q25 and MiXCR, and retained in-frame beta chains. Rows with one shared CDR3 protein collapse into an entry with the most common genes and DNA. The sample includes around 800,000 distinct CDR3 sequences, with around 62% observed a single time. The ten largest make up about 27% of the sample. Input material: blood. These receptors were obtained from a man aged 30-40 years in good health.

This clonotype was seen a single time. The V gene is TRBV6-6, the J gene TRBJ2-1; the match to TRBD1 covers 9 bases. Germline V lookup: CDR1 MNHNY, CDR2 SVGAGI (reference sequence). V was pared by 5 bases and J by 3 bases, with 5 bases of the junction left unmatched. CDR3 length equals 15 residues. The DNA of the CDR3 is TGTGCCAGCAGTCGGCAGGGACAGGGCTACAATGAGCAGTTCTTC. Its protein product is CASSRQGQGYNEQFF.

This clonotype was counted between two and nine times. The gene calls are TRBV4-3 and TRBJ1-2; 9 bases fit TRBD1. Trimming at V came to 6 bases and at J to 6 bases, leaving 11 bases not matched to a gene. This CDR3 spans 15 amino acids. Germline CDR1 reads LGHNA; CDR2 reads YSLEER. The DNA for the CDR3 is TGCGCCAGCAGATACCGGGACAGGGACAGCGATGGCTACACCTTC. This sequence encodes CASRYRDRDSDGYTF.

The CDR3 DNA reads TGCGCCAGCAGCTTTTCTGGCTCCTTCGAGTTCTTC. The encoded protein is CASSFSGSFEFF. V usage is TRBV5-1 and J usage is TRBJ2-1, with D hard to call. The CDR3 spans 12 residues. Deletions cut 2 bases from V and 14 bases from J, with 14 bases between. CDR1 and CDR2 (germline): SGHRS, YFSETQ.

This clonotype has just one count. This chain links TRBV24-1 with TRBJ2-7; tentative D call: TRBD2 (5 bases). The end of the DNA aligns better with TRBJ2-5, so the J call may be wrong. This CDR3 region has 15 residues. Germline V gives CDR1 KGHDR, CDR2 SFDVKD. CDR3 region: CATSDLHGWEETQYF. The CDR3 DNA sequence: TGTGCCACCAGTGATTTACACGGGTGGGAGGAGACCCAGTACTTC.

V gene TRBV5-1 combines with J gene TRBJ1-6, with no clear D. CDR1 is SGHRS, CDR2 YFSETQ, per germline. This CDR3 comprises 17 residues. V was clipped by 0 bases and J by 0 bases, with 10 bases between them. In DNA, the CDR3 is TGCGCCAGCAGCTTGGGGATTGTGGACTCCTATAATTCACCCCTCCACTTT. It encodes CASSLGIVDSYNSPLHF.

The chain combines TRBV28 with TRBJ1-2; possibly TRBD1 for D (5 bases). The V end lost 4 bases, the J end lost 6 bases, and 24 bases lay between the germline ends. Per germline, CDR1 MDHEN and CDR2 SYDVKM. CDR3 length equals 17 residues. The CDR3 here is CASSSTPQGRTTHGYTF. For the CDR3, the DNA is TGTGCCAGCAGTTCCACACCCCAAGGTAGGACAACCCATGGCTACACCTTC.

The chain is built from TRBV6-1 and TRBJ1-2, with TRBD1 identical over 9 bases. The V gene's germline CDR1 is MNHNS and CDR2 SASEGT. After removal of 4 bases from V and 4 bases from J, the junction contained 4 bases not matched to a gene. There are 14 residues in the CDR3. CDR3 sequence: CASSGTGVFYGYTF. The DNA of the CDR3 is TGTGCCAGCAGTGGGACAGGGGTCTTCTATGGCTACACCTTC.

The gene calls are TRBV5-1 and TRBJ1-1; the D gene is possibly TRBD1 (6 bases). The germline gives CDR1 SGHRS, CDR2 YFSETQ. V lost 0 bases and J 4 bases, leaving 10 bases between the germline ends. The CDR3 consists of 14 residues. CDR3 DNA sequence: TGCGCCAGCAGCTTGGGACAGGACGGCACTGAAGCTTTCTTT. It encodes CASSLGQDGTEAFF.

The V call is TRBV27, the J call TRBJ2-4; D might be TRBD1 (7 bases). The J call is uncertain, as TRBJ2-7 better fits the DNA end. Per the germline V gene, CDR1 is MNHEY and CDR2 is SMNVEV (reference sequence). The CDR3 runs 15 residues. CDR3 DNA sequence: TGTGCCACCCAATTCAGGACAGGAGGGGGCTACGAGCAGTACTTC. Its protein product is CATQFRTGGGYEQYF.

The chain couples TRBV12-3 or TRBV12-4 to TRBJ2-5; no definite D call. Trimming shortened V by 6 bases and J by 5 bases, and 10 bases separated the two germline ends. This CDR3 is 12 amino acids long. In nucleotides, the CDR3 is TGTGCCAGCAGCCCTTCCCCGGAGACCCAGTACTTC. This gives the protein CASSPSPETQYF.

The genes are TRBV28 and TRBJ2-5; 13 bases fit TRBD2. Germline V gene lookup returns CDR1 MDHEN and CDR2 SYDVKM. The CDR3 is 16 residues long. V shed 5 bases and J 11 bases; nucleotides not matched to a gene: 14. The CDR3 reads CASSAPGLAGFGEQYF. DNA of the CDR3: TGTGCCAGCAGTGCGCCGGGACTAGCGGGGTTCGGTGAGCAGTACTTC.

V and J are TRBV10-3 and TRBJ1-5, with 7 bases lining up with TRBD1. Trimming at V came to 3 bases and at J to 0 bases, leaving 11 bases not matched to a gene. The CDR3 is made up of 18 amino acids. Per the germline V gene, CDR1 is ENHRY and CDR2 is SYGVKD. CDR3 region: CAISEGGQSLNSNQPQHF. The CDR3 DNA sequence: TGTGCCATCAGTGAAGGGGGACAGAGTCTTAATAGCAATCAGCCCCAGCATTTT.

Comment on this clonotype: Just one base apart from a much larger clone, this may be a read error. CDR3 residues: CASSVVTGNSPLHF. Here the CDR3 DNA reads TGTGCCAGCAGCGTAGTAACAGGGAATTCACCCCTCCACTTT. The V gene is TRBV7-2, the J gene TRBJ1-6, with TRBD1 as a possible D gene (6 bases). The germline V gene encodes CDR1 SGHTA and CDR2 FQGNSA. The CDR3 has 14 amino acids. V was trimmed by 5 bases and J by 7 bases, leaving 12 bases between them.

The genes are TRBV27 and TRBJ1-1, with D unclear. The CDR3 consists of 15 residues. Germline-derived CDR1 and CDR2 are MNHEY and SMNVEV (reference sequence). Between the trimmed V and J ends, which lost 3 bases and 5 bases, there was a span of 16 bases. CDR3 sequence: CASSLDWVKRTEAFF. The CDR3 nucleotides read TGTGCCAGCAGTTTGGATTGGGTAAAGAGGACTGAAGCTTTCTTT.

This clonotype was counted many times. This chain uses TRBV6-2 or TRBV6-3 with TRBJ2-7; no clear D gene. Germline V gene sequence: CDR1 MNHEY, CDR2 SVGEGT. Trimming left V 6 bases short and J 0 bases short, with 3 bases between. This CDR3 is 11 amino acids long. The CDR3 region is CASSVSYEQYF. In DNA, the CDR3 is TGTGCCAGCAGCGTCTCCTACGAGCAGTACTTC.

The chain recombines TRBV29-1 with TRBJ2-7, with 10 bases that match TRBD2. The CDR3 runs 12 residues. Unmatched junction bases numbered 3, after V lost 7 bases and J lost 3 bases. Germline V CDR1 and CDR2: SQVTM, ANQGSEA. The CDR3 DNA reads TGCAGCGCGCTAGCGGGAGTCTACGAGCAGTACTTC. Protein sequence: CSALAGVYEQYF.

V and J are TRBV28 and TRBJ2-4, with TRBD1 matching over 12 bases. The J call may be incorrect, as the DNA end agrees better with TRBJ2-7. This CDR3 is built from 16 residues. Looked up from germline, CDR1 is MDHEN and CDR2 is SYDVKM. The CDR3 DNA reads as TGTGCCAGCAGTTCGATCCCGGGACAGGGGGCGGACGAGCAGTACTTC. It specifies CASSSIPGQGADEQYF.

The chain joins TRBV6-2 or TRBV6-3 to TRBJ2-2; 10 nucleotides align to TRBD2. V shed 6 bases, J shed 4 bases, and the junction held 14 bases outside the gene matches. The germline V gene encodes CDR1 MNHEY and CDR2 SVGEGT. CDR3 length equals 18 residues. CDR3 bases: TGTGCCAGCAGCCGGATTTCGAGCGGGGGGGCCTCCACCGGGGAGCTGTTTTTT. Amino acids: CASSRISSGGASTGELFF.